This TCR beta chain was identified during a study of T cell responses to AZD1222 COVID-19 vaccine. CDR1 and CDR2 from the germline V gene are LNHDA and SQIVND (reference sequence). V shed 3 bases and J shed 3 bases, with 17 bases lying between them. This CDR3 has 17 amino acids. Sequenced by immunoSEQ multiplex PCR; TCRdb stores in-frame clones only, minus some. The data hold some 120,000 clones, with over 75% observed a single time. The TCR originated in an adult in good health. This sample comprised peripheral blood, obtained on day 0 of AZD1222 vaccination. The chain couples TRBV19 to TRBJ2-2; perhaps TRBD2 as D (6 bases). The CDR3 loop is CASSMRGVRRHTGELFF. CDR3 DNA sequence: TGTGCCAGTAGTATGCGGGGCGTGCGGCGACACACCGGGGAGCTGTTTTTT.